Each of the 18 T cell receptor beta chains below was sequenced from the same sample in a study of blood T cell repertoires in COVID-19. Sequencing used immunoSEQ multiplex PCR; TCRdb keeps in-frame clones, though not all of them. The sample shows 490,000 or so clones, around 85% of them seen only once. The specimen was PBMCs or T cells enriched from blood (not recorded which). The source of these receptors is a woman aged 55-69 years who had recovered from COVID-19.

V is TRBV6-4 and J is TRBJ2-2, with D unclear. With 8 bases removed from V and 3 bases from J, the gap between germline ends came to 10 bases. This CDR3 has 13 amino acids. Germline V gene sequence: CDR1 MRHNA, CDR2 SNTAGT. CDR3 DNA: TGTGCCAGCGGCAGATTCGACACCGGGGAGCTGTTTTTT. Translated: CASGRFDTGELFF.

V gene TRBV5-1 combines with J gene TRBJ2-1, with D maybe TRBD1 (7 bases). V was shortened by 4 bases and J by 5 bases, with 16 bases between the two germline ends. CDR3 size: 15 residues. CDR1 SGHRS and CDR2 YFSETQ come from the germline V gene. The CDR3 protein is CASSPGAGGHNEQFF. The CDR3 DNA reads TGCGCCAGCAGCCCGGGAGCAGGGGGGCACAATGAGCAGTTCTTC.

The V gene is TRBV15, the J gene TRBJ1-6; no clear D. The length of the CDR3 is 13 residues. V lost 2 bases and J lost 7, with 6 bases in between. CDR1 and CDR2 (germline): LNHNV, YYDKDF (reference sequence). The CDR3 coding sequence is TGTGCCACCAGCAGACCTCCCAATTCACCCCTCCACTTT. It translates to CATSRPPNSPLHF.

The V call is TRBV10-3, the J call TRBJ1-2; 8 bases align to TRBD1. CDR1 and CDR2 from the germline V gene are ENHRY and SYGVKD. The CDR3 extends over 16 amino acids. V dropped 3 bases and J dropped 1; count of bases not matched to a gene: 7. Here the CDR3 DNA reads TGTGCCATCAGTGACTCCGGACAGGGAGATAACTATGGCTACACCTTC. This encodes CAISDSGQGDNYGYTF.

The chain recombines TRBV6-4 with TRBJ1-2; 7 bases line up with TRBD1. Germline assignment: CDR1 MRHNA and CDR2 SNTAGT. This CDR3 region has 15 residues. With 0 bases clipped from V and 2 bases from J, the junction kept 3 bases outside the gene matches. The CDR3 DNA is TGTGCCAGCAGTGACTCGGACAGGCTAAACTATGGCTACACCTTC. Amino acid sequence: CASSDSDRLNYGYTF.

V and J are TRBV4-1 and TRBJ1-2; 7 nucleotides align to TRBD1. V shed 1 base, J shed 1 base, and the junction held 3 bases outside the gene matches. This CDR3 is built from 15 residues. The germline V gene encodes CDR1 MGHRA and CDR2 YSYEKL. The CDR3 nucleotides read TGCGCCAGCAGCCAAGGGGGGACAGTTAACTATGGCTACACCTTC. Its protein product is CASSQGGTVNYGYTF.

This clone was detected once. The rearrangement joins TRBV11-2 to TRBJ2-1, with D possibly being TRBD1 (6 bases). Trimming removed 5 bases at V and 7 bases at J, with 18 bases between. Germline CDR1 reads SGHAT; CDR2 reads FQNNGV. The CDR3 runs 15 residues. CDR3: CASSETGVLGNEQFF. The CDR3 DNA follows: TGTGCCAGCAGCGAGACAGGTGTTTTAGGAAATGAGCAGTTCTTC. Full variable domain (rest looked up from reference TRBV11-2 and TRBJ2-1): EAGVAQSPRYKIIEKRQSVAFWCNPISGHATLYWYQQILGQGPKLLIQFQNNGVVDDSQLPKDRFSAERLKGVDSTLKIQPAKLEDSAVYLCASSETGVLGNEQFFGPGTRLTVL.

The chain combines TRBV6-5 with TRBJ2-6; D is unresolved. The V end lost 8 bases, the J end lost 0 bases, and 8 bases lay between the germline ends. The V gene's germline CDR1 is MNHEY and CDR2 SVGAGI. The CDR3 sequence is 14 residues long. CDR3: CASRVSSGANVLTF. DNA of the CDR3: TGTGCCAGCCGGGTTAGCTCTGGGGCCAACGTCCTGACTTTC.

The gene calls are TRBV28 and TRBJ2-7, with D perhaps matching TRBD2 (6 bases). CDR3 size: 14 residues. The germline V gene encodes CDR1 MDHEN and CDR2 SYDVKM. Trimming cost V 2 bases and J 1 base, with 9 bases left between them. CDR3 amino acids: CASSLGGTSYEQYF. CDR3 DNA: TGTGCCAGCAGTTTAGGCGGGACGTCCTACGAGCAGTACTTC.

This clone was observed many times. The chain has TRBV25-1 and TRBJ2-3; D is undetermined. The CDR3 length is 14 residues. V was trimmed by 3 bases and J by 2 bases, leaving 9 bases between them. CDR1 and CDR2 (germline): MGHDK, SYGVNS. CDR3 residues: CASSEWASTDTQYF. The CDR3 bases are TGTGCCAGCAGTGAGTGGGCCTCCACAGATACGCAGTATTTT. The entire variable domain, with the rest obtained from reference TRBV25-1 and TRBJ2-3, is as follows: EADIYQTPRYLVIGTGKKITLECSQTMGHDKMYWYQQDPGMELHLIHYSYGVNSTEKGDLSSESTVSRIRTEHFPLTLESARPSHTSQYLCASSEWASTDTQYFGPGTRLTVL.

The chain employs TRBV6-6 and TRBJ2-7, with D hard to call. The V end was cut by 2 bases, the J end by 3 bases, with 11 bases between. Per the germline V gene, CDR1 is MNHNY and CDR2 is SVGAGI (reference sequence). The CDR3 spans 14 residues. Written as DNA, the CDR3 is TGTGCCAGCAGTTACCAAAGCACCTACTACGAGCAGTACTTC. Translated: CASSYQSTYYEQYF.

The chain links TRBV5-1 to TRBJ2-2; D unresolved. There are 14 residues in the CDR3. CDR1 is SGHRS and CDR2 is YFSETQ in the germline V gene. Trimming removed 3 bases from V and 0 bases from J, with 6 bases in between. CDR3 bases: TGCGCCAGCAGCTCGAACACGAACACCGGGGAGCTGTTTTTT. Residues: CASSSNTNTGELFF.

This rearrangement joins TRBV27 to TRBJ2-7; 9 bases fit TRBD2. V lost 5 bases and J lost 7; bases outside the gene matches: 9. The CDR3 runs 14 residues. Germline assignment: CDR1 MNHEY and CDR2 SMNVEV (reference sequence). CDR3 residues: CASSPTRGGAEQYF. DNA for the CDR3: TGTGCCAGCAGTCCCACCCGCGGGGGGGCGGAGCAGTACTTC.

This clone came up once. The chain combines TRBV19 with TRBJ1-1, with D possibly being TRBD1 (5 bases). The V gene's germline CDR1 is LNHDA and CDR2 SQIVND (reference sequence). The V and J ends lost 3 bases and 1 base respectively, with 9 bases between them. This CDR3 has 14 residues. CDR3: CASSIRQRNTEAFF. CDR3 nucleotides: TGTGCCAGTAGTATCAGACAGAGGAACACTGAAGCTTTCTTT.

The gene calls are TRBV19 and TRBJ1-5; perhaps TRBD1 as D (6 bases). Trimming stripped 7 bases from V and 3 bases from J, with 13 bases between. Germline CDR1 is LNHDA and CDR2 is SQIVND (reference sequence). The CDR3 is made up of 14 amino acids. The CDR3 is CASMDRRSNQPQHF. The CDR3 DNA sequence: TGTGCCAGTATGGACAGAAGATCCAATCAGCCCCAGCATTTT.

The chain links TRBV6-2 or TRBV6-3 to TRBJ1-6, with a possible D match to TRBD1 (6 bases). CDR3 length: 18 amino acids. Trimming pared 2 bases from V and 0 bases from J, leaving 14 bases between. The germline V gene encodes CDR1 MNHEY and CDR2 SVGEGT. CDR3 nucleotides: TGTGCCAGCAGTTACGGGGGCGGCGAGAGCTCCTATAATTCACCCCTCCACTTT. This sequence encodes CASSYGGGESSYNSPLHF.

The genes are TRBV11-2 and TRBJ2-2; maybe TRBD1 (6 bases). V was shortened by 1 base and J by 6 bases, with 12 bases between the two germline ends. Germline CDR1 is SGHAT and CDR2 is FQNNGV. The CDR3 is made up of 15 amino acids. In DNA form, the CDR3 reads TGTGCCAGCAGCTTAGGTCTGGGGGCTGCCGGGGAGCTGTTTTTT. It is translated as CASSLGLGAAGELFF.

V usage is TRBV2 and J usage is TRBJ1-5; D possibly corresponds to TRBD1 (6 bases). Germline V gene data show CDR1 as SNHLY and CDR2 as FYNNEI. The CDR3 is made up of 13 amino acids. Trimming removed 8 bases at V and 4 bases at J, with 12 bases between. In DNA form, the CDR3 reads TGTGCCAGCGGAAAGGGGGGGAATCAGCCCCAGCATTTT. It is translated as CASGKGGNQPQHF.